A selection of T cell receptor beta chains follows, all from one sample in a study of blood T cell repertoires in COVID-19. Data came from immunoSEQ multiplex PCR; TCRdb stores just in-frame clones and leaves some out. The data contain about 58,000 clones, roughly four fifths of them singletons. The sequenced sample consisted of peripheral blood. Receptors were obtained from a man in his 60s with COVID-19, enrolled during active disease. CDR3s include the opening cysteine and the closing phenylalanine or tryptophan. A D gene is named only where the DNA matches it firmly. Clone size is stated in some rows and not others, as once, few, many or a class when expanded.

TRBJ2-7 | TRBD1 | NA | TRBV5-4 | CASSLESGGEQYF | TGTGCCAGCAGCTTAGAGTCAGGGGGCGAGCAGTACTTC
TRBJ1-1 | NA | NA | TRBV11-3 | CASSFRGMNTEAFF | TGTGCCAGCAGCTTCAGGGGCATGAACACTGAAGCTTTCTTT
TRBJ2-7 | TRBD2 | NA | TRBV9 | CASRLAGGLPFQYF | TGTGCCAGCAGACTAGCGGGGGGTCTTCCATTCCAGTACTTC
TRBJ2-7 | TRBD1 | NA | TRBV18 | CASSPAGQGYEQYF | TGTGCCAGCTCACCTGCGGGACAGGGCTACGAGCAGTACTTC
TRBJ1-2 | NA | NA | TRBV5-4 | CASSGQGKAGYGYTF | TGTGCCAGCAGCGGGCAGGGTAAGGCCGGCTATGGCTACACCTTC
TRBJ2-7 | TRBD2 | NA | TRBV5-6 | CASSFRVAGGHEQYF | TGTGCCAGCAGCTTCAGGGTAGCGGGAGGTCACGAGCAGTACTTC
TRBJ2-1 | TRBD2 | NA | TRBV5-1 | CASSLGLAGGSEQFF | TGCGCCAGCAGCTTGGGACTAGCGGGAGGAAGTGAGCAGTTCTTC
TRBJ1-1 | TRBD1 | NA | TRBV23-1 | CASSQEGANTEAFF | TGCGCCAGCAGTCAGGAGGGGGCGAACACTGAAGCTTTCTTT
TRBJ1-3 | NA | NA | TRBV30 | CAWSRGDTGSGNTIYF | TGTGCCTGGAGTCGAGGGGACACTGGCTCTGGAAACACCATATATTTT
TRBJ1-2 | NA | few | TRBV6-2/TRBV6-3 | CASSYSWGLLSGYTF | TGTGCCAGCAGTTACTCGTGGGGCCTTTTGAGTGGCTACACCTTC
TRBJ1-5 | TRBD1 | NA | TRBV5-5 | CASSLGQGTGPINQPQHF | TGTGCCAGCAGCTTGGGCCAGGGGACAGGTCCGATCAATCAGCCCCAGCATTTT
TRBJ2-7 | NA | large | TRBV6-5 | CASSSQVNSYEQYF | TGTGCCAGCAGCTCCCAGGTGAACTCCTACGAGCAGTACTTC
TRBJ2-7 | NA | NA | TRBV6-1 | CASSDNPYGTYPHF | TGTGCCAGCAGTGATAACCCCTACGGGACATACCCTCACTTC
TRBJ2-1 | TRBD2 | NA | TRBV29-1 | CSVEVVSGRDNEQFF | TGCAGCGTTGAAGTTGTGAGCGGGAGGGACAATGAGCAGTTCTTC
TRBJ2-5 | NA | once | TRBV29-1 | CSVDSGETQYF | TGCAGCGTTGACTCCGGAGAGACCCAGTACTTC
TRBJ1-5 | NA | NA | TRBV19 | CAASLARGSNQPQHF | TGTGCCGCTTCTCTGGCCAGGGGAAGCAATCAGCCCCAGCATTTT
TRBJ2-1 | TRBD2 | NA | TRBV5-1 | CASSLSGLAGGPGFNEQFF | TGCGCCAGCAGCTTGTCGGGACTAGCGGGAGGGCCTGGGTTTAATGAGCAGTTCTTC
TRBJ2-6 | TRBD1 | NA | TRBV7-9 | CASSVIRQGAMTGANVLTF | TGTGCCAGCAGCGTTATCAGACAGGGGGCAATGACTGGGGCCAACGTCCTGACTTTC
TRBJ2-3 | TRBD2 | NA | TRBV10-3 | CAILGPIAGSTDTQYF | TGTGCCATCCTCGGACCTATAGCGGGGTCCACAGATACGCAGTATTTT
TRBJ1-1 | NA | NA | TRBV2 | CASSKLRVNTEAFF | TGTGCCAGCAGCAAGCTCAGGGTCAACACTGAAGCTTTCTTT
TRBJ1-5 | NA | NA | TRBV24-1 | CATSDFRGQPQHF | TGTGCCACCAGTGATTTCAGGGGTCAGCCCCAGCATTTT
TRBJ1-4 | NA | NA | TRBV27 | CASSFRKANEKLFF | TGTGCCAGCAGTTTCAGGAAGGCTAATGAAAAACTGTTTTTT
TRBJ1-2 | NA | NA | TRBV19 | CASSTPGFNNYGYTF | TGTGCCAGTAGTACCCCAGGTTTTAACAACTATGGCTACACCTTC
TRBJ2-5 | TRBD1 | NA | TRBV7-9 | CASSFGQGAEETQYF | TGTGCCAGCAGCTTCGGACAGGGGGCGGAAGAGACCCAGTACTTC
TRBJ2-1 | TRBD2 | once | TRBV20-1 | CSASPGLAYNEQFF | TGCAGTGCTAGTCCCGGACTAGCGTACAATGAGCAGTTCTTC
TRBJ2-1 | TRBD2 | NA | TRBV5-6 | CASSRLGLAGEGNEQFF | TGTGCCAGCAGCCGATTGGGACTAGCGGGAGAGGGGAATGAGCAGTTCTTC
TRBJ2-1 | NA | NA | TRBV6-1 | CASSENVLSYNEQFF | TGTGCCAGCAGTGAAAACGTACTCTCCTACAATGAGCAGTTCTTC
TRBJ2-2 | TRBD2 | NA | TRBV25-1 | CASSALAVTGELFF | TGTGCCAGCAGTGCACTAGCGGTCACCGGGGAGCTGTTTTTT
TRBJ2-7 | TRBD2 | NA | TRBV3-1/TRBV3-2 | CASSRIAGGEEQYF | TGTGCCAGCAGCCGAATAGCGGGAGGTGAAGAGCAGTACTTC